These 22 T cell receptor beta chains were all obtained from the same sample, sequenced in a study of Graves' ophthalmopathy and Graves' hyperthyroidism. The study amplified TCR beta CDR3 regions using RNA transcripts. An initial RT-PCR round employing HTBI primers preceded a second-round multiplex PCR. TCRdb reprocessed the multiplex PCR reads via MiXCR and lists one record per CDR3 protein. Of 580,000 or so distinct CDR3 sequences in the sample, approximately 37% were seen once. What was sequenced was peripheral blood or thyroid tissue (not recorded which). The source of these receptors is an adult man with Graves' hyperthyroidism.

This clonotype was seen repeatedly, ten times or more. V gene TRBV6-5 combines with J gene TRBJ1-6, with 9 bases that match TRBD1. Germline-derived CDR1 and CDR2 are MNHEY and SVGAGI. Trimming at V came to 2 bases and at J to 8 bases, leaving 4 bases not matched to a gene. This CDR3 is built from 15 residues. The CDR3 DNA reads TGTGCCAGCAGTTACCAGGGACAGGGCTATTCACCCCTCCACTTT. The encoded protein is CASSYQGQGYSPLHF.

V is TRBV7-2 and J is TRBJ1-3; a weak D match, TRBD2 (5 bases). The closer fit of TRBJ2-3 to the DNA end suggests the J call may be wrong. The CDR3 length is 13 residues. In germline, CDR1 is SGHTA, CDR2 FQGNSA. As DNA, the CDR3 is TGTGCCAGCAGCGGCGACGGGGCAGATACGCAGTATTTT. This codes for CASSGDGADTQYF.

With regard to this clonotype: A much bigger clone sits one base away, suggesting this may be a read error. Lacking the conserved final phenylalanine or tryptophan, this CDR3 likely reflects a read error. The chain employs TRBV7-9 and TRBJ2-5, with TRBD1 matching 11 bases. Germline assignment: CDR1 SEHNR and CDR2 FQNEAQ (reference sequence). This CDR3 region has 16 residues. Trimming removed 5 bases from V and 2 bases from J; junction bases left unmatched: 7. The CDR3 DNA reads TGTGCCAGCAGCCAAGGACAGGGGGCTAATCAAGAGACCCAGTACCTC. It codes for CASSQGQGANQETQYL.

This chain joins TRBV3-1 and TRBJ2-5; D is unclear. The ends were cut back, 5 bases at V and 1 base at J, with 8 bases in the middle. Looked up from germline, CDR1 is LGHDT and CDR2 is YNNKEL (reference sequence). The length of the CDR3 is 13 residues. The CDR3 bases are TGTGCCAGCAGCACAACGCGCCAAGAGACCCAGTACTTC. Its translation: CASSTTRQETQYF.

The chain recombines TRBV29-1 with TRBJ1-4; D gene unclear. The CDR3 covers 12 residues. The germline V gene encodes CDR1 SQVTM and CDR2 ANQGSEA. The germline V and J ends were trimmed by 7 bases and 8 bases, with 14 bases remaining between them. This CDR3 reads CSASGLGEKLFF. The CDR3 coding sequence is TGCAGCGCGTCGGGCCTCGGAGAAAAACTGTTTTTT.

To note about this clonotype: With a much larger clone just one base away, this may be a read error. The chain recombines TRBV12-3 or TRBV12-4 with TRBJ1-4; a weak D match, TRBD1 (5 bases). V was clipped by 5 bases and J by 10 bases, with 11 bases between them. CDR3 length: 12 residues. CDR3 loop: CASSRERGKLFF. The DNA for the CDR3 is TGTGCCAGCAGTCGGGAAAGGGGAAAACTGTTTTTT.

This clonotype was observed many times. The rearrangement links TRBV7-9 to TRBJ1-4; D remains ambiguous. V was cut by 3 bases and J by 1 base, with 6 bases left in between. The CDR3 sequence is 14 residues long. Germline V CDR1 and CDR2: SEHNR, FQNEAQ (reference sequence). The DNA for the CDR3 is TGTGCCAGCAGCTTTGAGGGAACTAATGAAAAACTGTTTTTT. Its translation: CASSFEGTNEKLFF.

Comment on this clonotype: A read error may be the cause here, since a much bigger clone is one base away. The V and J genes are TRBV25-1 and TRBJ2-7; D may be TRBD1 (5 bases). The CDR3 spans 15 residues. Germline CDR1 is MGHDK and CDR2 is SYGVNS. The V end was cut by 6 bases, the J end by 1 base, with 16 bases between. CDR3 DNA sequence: TGTGCCAGCAGCTGGATTGCAGGGTTGTCCTACGAGCAGTACTTC. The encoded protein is CASSWIAGLSYEQYF.

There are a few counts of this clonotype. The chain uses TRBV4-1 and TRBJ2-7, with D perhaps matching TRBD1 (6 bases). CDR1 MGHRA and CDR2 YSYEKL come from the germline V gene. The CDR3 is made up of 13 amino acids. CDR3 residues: CASSQESGTKVWV. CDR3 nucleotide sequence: TGCGCCAGCAGCCAAGAATCCGGGACAAAAGTCTGGGTC.

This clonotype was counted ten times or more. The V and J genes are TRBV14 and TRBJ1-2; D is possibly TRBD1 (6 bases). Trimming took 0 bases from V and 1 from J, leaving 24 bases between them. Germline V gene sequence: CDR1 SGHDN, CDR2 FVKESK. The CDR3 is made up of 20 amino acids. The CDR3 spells CASSQDLFSSVRTDNYGYTF. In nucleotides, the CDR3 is TGTGCCAGCAGCCAAGATCTTTTCTCCTCTGTCAGGACAGATAACTATGGCTACACCTTC. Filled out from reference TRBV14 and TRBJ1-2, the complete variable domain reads EAGVTQFPSHSVIEKGQTVTLRCDPISGHDNLYWYRRVMGKEIKFLLHFVKESKQDESGMPNNRFLAERTGGTYSTLKVQPAELEDSGVYFCASSQDLFSSVRTDNYGYTFGSGTRLTVV.

CDR3 DNA sequence: TGTGCCAGCACAGACGGGGGAATAACTAATGGCTACACCTTC. Translating it yields CASTDGGITNGYTF. The rearrangement links TRBV12-3 or TRBV12-4 to TRBJ1-2; D might be TRBD1 (5 bases). The CDR3 contains 14 residues. The V gene lost 7 bases and the J gene lost 6 bases, with 18 bases spanning the gap.

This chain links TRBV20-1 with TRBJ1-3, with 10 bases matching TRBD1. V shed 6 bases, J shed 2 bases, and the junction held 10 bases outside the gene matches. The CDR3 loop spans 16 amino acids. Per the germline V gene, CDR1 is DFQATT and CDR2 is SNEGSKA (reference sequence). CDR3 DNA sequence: TGCAGTGCCCGTACCGGACAGGGGGGAACTGGAAACACCATATATTTT. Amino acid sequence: CSARTGQGGTGNTIYF.

The DNA for the CDR3 is TGTGCCAGCAGCCAAAGGGGCTACACCTTC. Translation gives CASSQRGYTF. This rearrangement joins TRBV12-3 or TRBV12-4 to TRBJ1-2; D gene uncertain. The V gene lost 6 bases and the J gene lost 8 bases, with 7 bases spanning the gap. The CDR3 is 10 residues long.

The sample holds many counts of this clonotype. DNA of the CDR3: TGTGCCAGCAAAAGGGACGGCCTTGAATCACAGCCCCAGCATTTT. Protein product: CASKRDGLESQPQHF. The rearrangement joins TRBV2 to TRBJ1-5, with D perhaps TRBD1 (5 bases). The CDR3 is 15 residues long. Germline V CDR1 and CDR2: SNHLY, FYNNEI. The V gene lost 7 bases and the J gene lost 7 bases, with 20 bases spanning the gap.

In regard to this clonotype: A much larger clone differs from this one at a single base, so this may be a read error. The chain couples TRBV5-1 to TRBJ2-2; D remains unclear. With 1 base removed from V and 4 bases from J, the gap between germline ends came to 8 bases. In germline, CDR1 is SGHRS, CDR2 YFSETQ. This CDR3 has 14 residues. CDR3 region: CASSLPRLTGELFF. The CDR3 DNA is TGCGCCAGCAGCTTGCCCAGGCTCACCGGGGAGCTGTTTTTT.

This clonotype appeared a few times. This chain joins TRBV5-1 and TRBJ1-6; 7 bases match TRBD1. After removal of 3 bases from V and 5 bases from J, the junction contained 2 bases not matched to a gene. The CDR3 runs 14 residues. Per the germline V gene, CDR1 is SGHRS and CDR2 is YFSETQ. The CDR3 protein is CASSSGQNNSPLHF. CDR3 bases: TGCGCCAGCAGCTCGGGACAGAATAATTCACCCCTCCACTTT.

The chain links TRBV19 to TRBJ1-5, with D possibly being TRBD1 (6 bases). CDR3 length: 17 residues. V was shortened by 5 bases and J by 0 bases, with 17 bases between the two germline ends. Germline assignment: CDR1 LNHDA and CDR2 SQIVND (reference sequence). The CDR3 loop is CASSGGRGTPSNQPQHF. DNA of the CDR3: TGTGCCAGTAGTGGTGGCAGGGGCACTCCTAGCAATCAGCCCCAGCATTTT.

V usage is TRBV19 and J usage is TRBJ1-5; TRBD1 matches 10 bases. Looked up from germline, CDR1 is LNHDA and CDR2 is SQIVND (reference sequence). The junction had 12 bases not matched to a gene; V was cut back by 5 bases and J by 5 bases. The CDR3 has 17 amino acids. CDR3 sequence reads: CASSRDPGQGMYQPQHF. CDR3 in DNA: TGTGCCAGTAGTCGGGACCCGGGACAGGGGATGTATCAGCCCCAGCATTTT.

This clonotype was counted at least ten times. CDR3 residues: CASSYSPGQGSSGANVLTF. Here the CDR3 DNA reads TGCGCCAGCAGCTATAGTCCGGGACAAGGAAGCTCTGGGGCCAACGTCCTGACTTTC. The J gene is TRBJ2-6, the V gene TRBV5-1; perhaps TRBD1 as D (6 bases). The CDR3 runs 19 residues. CDR1 and CDR2 from the germline V gene are SGHRS and YFSETQ. Trimming removed 3 bases from V and 0 bases from J, with 19 bases in between. The variable domain in full, completed from reference TRBV5-1 and TRBJ2-6, reads KAGVTQTPRYLIKTRGQQVTLSCSPISGHRSVSWYQQTPGQGLQFLFEYFSETQRNKGNFPGRFSGRQFSNSRSEMNVSTLELGDSALYLCASSYSPGQGSSGANVLTFGAGSRLTVL.

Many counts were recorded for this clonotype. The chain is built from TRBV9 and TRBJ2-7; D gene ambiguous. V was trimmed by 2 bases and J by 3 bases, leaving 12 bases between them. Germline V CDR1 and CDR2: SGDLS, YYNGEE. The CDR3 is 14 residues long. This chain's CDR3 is CASSVQGSSYEQYF. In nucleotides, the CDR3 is TGTGCCAGCAGCGTTCAAGGGTCCAGCTACGAGCAGTACTTC.

This chain's CDR3 is CASSLGDGYEQYF. For the CDR3, the DNA is TGTGCCAGCAGCTTAGGGGACGGTTACGAGCAGTACTTC. The V gene is TRBV13, the J gene TRBJ2-7; no clear D. V dropped 0 bases and J dropped 4 bases, with 7 bases sitting between them. There are 13 residues in the CDR3. Germline V CDR1 and CDR2: PRHDT, FYEKMQ (reference sequence).

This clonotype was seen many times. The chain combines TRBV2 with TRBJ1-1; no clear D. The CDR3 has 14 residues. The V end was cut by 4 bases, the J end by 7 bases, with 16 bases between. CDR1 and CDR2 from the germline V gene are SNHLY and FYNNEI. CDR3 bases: TGTGCCAGCAGTGTTGCCTCCCGGGTGGGTGAAGCTTTCTTT. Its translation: CASSVASRVGEAFF. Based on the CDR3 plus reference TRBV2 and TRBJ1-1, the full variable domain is EPEVTQTPSHQVTQMGQEVILRCVPISNHLYFYWYRQILGQKVEFLVSFYNNEISEKSEIFDDQFSVERPDGSNFTLKIRSTKLEDSAMYFCASSVASRVGEAFFGQGTRLTVV.